This T cell receptor (beta chain) originates from a study of blood T cells in healthy people across ages. J lost 5 bases, V lost 7 bases, and 9 bases had no gene match. The CDR3 loop spans 15 amino acids. Looked up from germline, CDR1 is SNHLY and CDR2 is FYNNEI. The donors, healthy Caucasians from Russia, were aged roughly 6 to 90. Combining a sample-barcoded 5' primer with a J-beta primer mix, a second PCR ran for roughly 6 to 11 cycles. One entry per CDR3 protein results from TCRdb running MiXCR on the 5' RACE reads. The sample yields over 700,000 distinct CDR3 sequences, roughly 50% seen once. V gene TRBV2 combines with J gene TRBJ2-5; 11 bases line up with TRBD2. The material sequenced was blood. This clonotype was obtained from a man older than 75 in good health. The CDR3 sequence: CASTSLAGERETQYF. The CDR3 coding sequence is TGTGCCAGCACTTCACTAGCGGGAGAGAGGGAGACCCAGTACTTC.